Listed here are 16 T cell receptor beta chains from one sample, sequenced in a study of OX40 agonist ivuxolimab in advanced cancers. TCRdb keeps only in-frame clones here, not all; method: immunoSEQ multiplex PCR. This sample has tens of thousands of clones, with approximately 85% found just once. The source material was CD4+ or CD8+ T cells sorted from blood, sampled in a trial of the OX40 agonist ivuxolimab. Source of these receptors: an adult with an advanced solid tumor such as melanoma, head and neck, liver or kidney cancer.

Comment on this clone: Distinct nucleotide sequences in the sample also encode this CDR3. The J gene is TRBJ2-5, the V gene TRBV2; possible D gene TRBD1, 7 bases. The germline V and J ends were trimmed by 3 bases and 5 bases, with 13 bases remaining between them. The length of the CDR3 is 14 residues. The V gene's germline CDR1 is SNHLY and CDR2 FYNNEI. Here the CDR3 DNA reads TGTGCCAGCAGTGATGGCAGGGGGAGGGAGACCCAGTACTTC. This codes for CASSDGRGRETQYF.

The J gene is TRBJ1-6, the V gene TRBV28; a possible D gene is TRBD1 (6 bases). Germline values: CDR1 MDHEN, CDR2 SYDVKM. CDR3 length equals 15 residues. The V end was cut by 6 bases, the J end by 4 bases, with 13 bases between. The DNA of the CDR3 is TGTGCCAGCAGCCACGGGGGCGGGTATAATTCACCCCTCCACTTT. This sequence encodes CASSHGGGYNSPLHF.

The chain joins TRBV4-3 to TRBJ2-5, with TRBD1 as a possible D gene (6 bases). V was trimmed by 0 bases and J by 0 bases, leaving 8 bases between them. The germline V gene has CDR1 LGHNA and CDR2 YSLEER. The CDR3 loop spans 15 amino acids. The CDR3 region has the DNA TGCGCCAGCAGCCAAGAAAGGGGGTACCAAGAGACCCAGTACTTC. It is translated as CASSQERGYQETQYF.

The chain carries TRBV5-1 and TRBJ1-1; tentative D call: TRBD1 (6 bases). The V end was cut by 2 bases, the J end by 5 bases, with 13 bases between. CDR3 length equals 14 residues. CDR1 is SGHRS, CDR2 YFSETQ, per germline. The CDR3 nucleotides are TGCGCCAGCAGCTTTAATGGGGGGCAAACTGAAGCTTTCTTT. It is translated as CASSFNGGQTEAFF.

On this clone itself: This specimen includes other DNA sequences encoding the same CDR3. The gene calls are TRBV9 and TRBJ1-2; D is ambiguous. Per the germline V gene, CDR1 is SGDLS and CDR2 is YYNGEE. This CDR3 contains 13 residues. The V and J ends lost 0 bases and 3 bases respectively, with 6 bases between them. The DNA for the CDR3 is TGTGCCAGCAGCGTAGGCGGGGACTATGGCTACACCTTC. It specifies CASSVGGDYGYTF.

The genes are TRBV20-1 and TRBJ2-7, with D possibly being TRBD1 (5 bases). This CDR3 comprises 11 residues. Trimming took off 6 bases at V and 4 bases at J, with 10 bases between the two ends. Looked up from germline, CDR1 is DFQATT and CDR2 is SNEGSKA (reference sequence). CDR3 DNA sequence: TGCAGTGCGCAGAGACAGTACGAGCAGTACTTC. It translates to CSAQRQYEQYF.

This chain connects TRBV19 to TRBJ2-1; 7 bases are a match to TRBD2. The CDR3 sequence is 14 residues long. Germline values: CDR1 LNHDA, CDR2 SQIVND (reference sequence). J lost 3 bases, V lost 5 bases, and 4 bases had no gene match. The CDR3 sequence is CASSQAGRYNEQFF. DNA of the CDR3: TGTGCCAGTAGTCAAGCGGGGCGCTACAATGAGCAGTTCTTC.

J is TRBJ1-1 and V is TRBV2; 7 nucleotides agree with TRBD1. There are 15 residues in the CDR3. V lost 7 bases, J lost 6 bases, and 14 bases stayed unmatched. The V gene's germline CDR1 is SNHLY and CDR2 FYNNEI. DNA for the CDR3: TGTGCCAGCATTCTTGGGACAGTCTTACGAGCTGAAGCTTTCTTT. It is translated as CASILGTVLRAEAFF.

This clone was seen a handful of times. The chain recombines TRBV12-1 with TRBJ2-5; the table's D call, TRBD1, was not checked against the DNA. TRBV12-1 is a pseudogene segment. This CDR3 spans 15 amino acids. CDR3 loop: CASSSPDSRPETQYF. In DNA, the CDR3 is TGTGCCAGCAGCTCCCCGGACAGTCGCCCGGAGACCCAGTACTTC.

The chain couples TRBV18 to TRBJ1-6; 8 nucleotides agree with TRBD1. This CDR3 has 15 amino acids. CDR1 and CDR2 (germline): KGHSH, LQKENI. The V and J ends lost 6 bases and 9 bases, in that order; junction bases with no gene match: 10. The CDR3: CASSTSGGSPSPLHF. CDR3 DNA: TGTGCCAGCTCCACCTCAGGGGGCTCCCCTTCACCCCTCCACTTT.

The chain uses TRBV11-2 and TRBJ1-2, with D possibly matching TRBD1 (5 bases). This CDR3 spans 12 amino acids. From germline, CDR1 is SGHAT and CDR2 FQNNGV. Trimming removed 0 bases at V and 6 bases at J, with 5 bases between. The CDR3 DNA reads TGTGCCAGCAGCTTAGAGGGGGATGGCTACACCTTC. Translated, it gives CASSLEGDGYTF.

The CDR3 coding sequence is TGCAGCGGGGCAGGGACAGGGGGCGAACGGTTCTTT. Translated, it gives CSGAGTGGERFF. This chain connects TRBV29-1 to TRBJ1-1, with TRBD1 matching 12 bases. Germline CDR1 reads SQVTM; CDR2 reads ANQGSEA. V lost 7 bases, J lost 14 bases, and 11 bases stayed unmatched. This CDR3 comprises 12 residues.

The sample holds one count of this clone. This rearrangement joins TRBV6-4 to TRBJ2-1; 7 nucleotides line up with TRBD1. Looked up from germline, CDR1 is MRHNA and CDR2 is SNTAGT. Trimming took 4 bases from V and 0 from J; bases not matched to a gene: 6. CDR3 length: 16 residues. Written as DNA, the CDR3 is TGTGCCAGCAGTGGAGGGGGCCGAAGCTCCTACAATGAGCAGTTCTTC. This translates into CASSGGGRSSYNEQFF.

CDR3 DNA: TGTGCCAGCAGCCCCCGGGAGGGGACTGAAGCTTTCTTT. This sequence encodes CASSPREGTEAFF. The chain employs TRBV4-2 and TRBJ1-1; maybe TRBD1 (5 bases). CDR3 length equals 13 residues. The V end was cut by 4 bases, the J end by 5 bases, with 11 bases between. The V gene's germline CDR1 is LGHNA and CDR2 YNFKEQ.

The rearrangement uses TRBV28 and TRBJ1-6; D is unclear. The germline V gene encodes CDR1 MDHEN and CDR2 SYDVKM. CDR3 length equals 13 residues. V was cut by 8 bases and J by 6 bases, with 11 bases left in between. The CDR3 DNA follows: TGTGCCAGCGTGGGTTGGATTAATTCACCCCTCCACTTT. It is translated as CASVGWINSPLHF. Full variable domain (missing parts from reference TRBV28 and TRBJ1-6): DVKVTQSSRYLVKRTGEKVFLECVQDMDHENMFWYRQDPGLGLRLIYFSYDVKMKEKGDIPEGYSVSREKKERFSLILESASTNQTSMYLCASVGWINSPLHFGNGTRLTVT.

This clone appeared a single time. This sequence joins TRBV15 and TRBJ1-4, with D perhaps TRBD1 (5 bases). This CDR3 has 18 residues. Germline CDR1 LNHNV, CDR2 YYDKDF (reference sequence). Between the trimmed V and J ends, which lost 0 bases and 8 bases, there was a span of 22 bases. This CDR3 reads CATSRDRGSLGMAEKLFF. The DNA of the CDR3 is TGTGCCACCAGCAGAGATCGGGGGTCGTTAGGGATGGCCGAAAAACTGTTTTTT.